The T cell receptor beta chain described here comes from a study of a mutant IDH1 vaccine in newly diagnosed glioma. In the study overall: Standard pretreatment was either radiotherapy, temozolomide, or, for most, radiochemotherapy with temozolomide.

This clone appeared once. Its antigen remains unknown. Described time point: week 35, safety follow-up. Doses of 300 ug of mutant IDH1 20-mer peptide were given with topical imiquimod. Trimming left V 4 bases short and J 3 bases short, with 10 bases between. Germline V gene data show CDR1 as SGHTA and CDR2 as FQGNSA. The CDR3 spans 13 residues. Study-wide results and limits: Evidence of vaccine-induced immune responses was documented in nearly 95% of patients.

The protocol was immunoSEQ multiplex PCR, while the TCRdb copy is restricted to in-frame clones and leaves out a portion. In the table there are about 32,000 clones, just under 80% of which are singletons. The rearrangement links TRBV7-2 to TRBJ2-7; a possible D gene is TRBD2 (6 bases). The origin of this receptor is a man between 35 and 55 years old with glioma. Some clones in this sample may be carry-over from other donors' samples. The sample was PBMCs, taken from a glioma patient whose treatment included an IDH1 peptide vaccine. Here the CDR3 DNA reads TGTGCCAGCAGCTCCGGGACTTTCTACGAGCAGTACTTC. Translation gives CASSSGTFYEQYF. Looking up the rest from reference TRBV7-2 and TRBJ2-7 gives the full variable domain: GAGVSQSPSNKVTEKGKDVELRCDPISGHTALYWYRQSLGQGLEFLIYFQGNSAPDKSGLPSDRFSAERTGGSVSTLTIQRTQQEDSAVYLCASSSGTFYEQYFGPGTRLTVT.